Listed below are T cell receptor beta chains from one sample, sequenced in a study of vaccination and CD4 T cells after COVID-19. These TCRs are of unknown antigen specificity. One entry per CDR3 protein results from TCRdb running MiXCR on the PCR reads. Found here are 20,000 or so distinct CDR3 sequences, around 37% of them singletons; the top ten hold 2.6%. The source was CD4+ T cells from blood, cultured in vitro, collected about 7 months after SARS-CoV-2 vaccination. The receptors originated from a human donor who had recovered from COVID-19. Each CDR3 is given with its conserved first and last residue. Each record gives: D gene, J gene, clone size, V gene, CDR3 DNA, CDR3 protein. The D gene is left open where the match is weak. Rows give clone size only sometimes, using once, few, many, or a class for an expanded clone.

D: TRBD1; J: TRBJ1-3; size: .; V: TRBV7-6; DNA: TGTGCCAGCAGCTTAGAACAGGGGGCTGGAAACACCATATATTTT; CDR3: CASSLEQGAGNTIYF
D: .; J: TRBJ2-7; size: .; V: TRBV19; DNA: TGTGCCAGTAGTATAACAGACGGCATGAGCTCCTACGAGCAGTACTTC; CDR3: CASSITDGMSSYEQYF
D: .; J: TRBJ1-5; size: .; V: TRBV6-1; DNA: TGTGCCAGCAGTCGGACGGGCAATCAGCCCCAGCATTTT; CDR3: CASSRTGNQPQHF
D: .; J: TRBJ2-5; size: .; V: TRBV2; DNA: TGTGCCAGCAGTCTCTTTTTGGCGGGATATGAGACCCAGTACTTC; CDR3: CASSLFLAGYETQYF
D: .; J: TRBJ2-3; size: .; V: TRBV4-3; DNA: TGCGCCAGCAGCCAAGATTTATGGGTGGATACGCAGTATTTT; CDR3: CASSQDLWVDTQYF
D: TRBD1; J: TRBJ2-7; size: few; V: TRBV24-1; DNA: TGTGCCACTCCCCAGGGGACAGGCTCAGGCGAGCAGTACTTC; CDR3: CATPQGTGSGEQYF
D: .; J: TRBJ2-5; size: few; V: TRBV15; DNA: TGTGCCACCAGCAGAGACCAGGGCAAGCAAGAGACCCAGTACTTC; CDR3: CATSRDQGKQETQYF
D: .; J: TRBJ2-5; size: .; V: TRBV7-7; DNA: TGTGCTAGCAGCCATCCGGGGCAGGATGAGACCCAGTACTTC; CDR3: CASSHPGQDETQYF
D: .; J: TRBJ1-2; size: .; V: TRBV28; DNA: TGTGCCAGCAGTTTTCCAGCGATCCGTGGCTACACCTTC; CDR3: CASSFPAIRGYTF
D: TRBD1; J: TRBJ2-2; size: .; V: TRBV19; DNA: TGTGCCAGTAGTATCGCCGGGACAGCGCCTGGGCTGTTTTTT; CDR3: CASSIAGTAPGLFF
D: .; J: TRBJ2-1; size: .; V: TRBV7-3; DNA: TGTGCCAGCAGCCTGGGGCGAGATCATGAGCAGTTCTTC; CDR3: CASSLGRDHEQFF
D: .; J: TRBJ1-2; size: .; V: TRBV30; DNA: TGTGCCTGGAGTGCAGCCCGGGATGGCTACACCTTC; CDR3: CAWSAARDGYTF
D: TRBD1; J: TRBJ2-7; size: .; V: TRBV7-9; DNA: TGTGCCAGCAGCCAATACCGGGACAGGGACGACGAGCAGTACTTC; CDR3: CASSQYRDRDDEQYF
D: .; J: TRBJ2-1; size: .; V: TRBV20-1; DNA: TGCAGTGCTAGAGATAGTGAAGGAGGGGATGAGCAGTTCTTC; CDR3: CSARDSEGGDEQFF
D: TRBD2; J: TRBJ2-7; size: .; V: TRBV7-9; DNA: TGTGCCAGCAGGGGTAGCGGGAACTACGAGCAGTACTTC; CDR3: CASRGSGNYEQYF
D: .; J: TRBJ1-2; size: .; V: TRBV19; DNA: TGTGCCAGTAGTAGGGGACCAGAGGTGCCCCATGGCTACACCTTC; CDR3: CASSRGPEVPHGYTF
D: .; J: TRBJ2-1; size: .; V: TRBV20-1; DNA: TGCAGTGCTAGTGGTGCGAATGAGCAGTTCTTC; CDR3: CSASGANEQFF
D: .; J: TRBJ2-3; size: .; V: TRBV20-1; DNA: TGCAGTGCCCTCGGGATAAGGGACACAGATACGCAGTATTTT; CDR3: CSALGIRDTDTQYF
D: TRBD2; J: TRBJ2-7; size: few; V: TRBV6-5; DNA: TGTGCCAGCAGTTACTCTCCGGGACTAGCGGGAGGGGGATACGAGCAGTACTTC; CDR3: CASSYSPGLAGGGYEQYF
D: .; J: TRBJ2-7; size: .; V: TRBV29-1; DNA: TGCAGCGGCCAGGACGGGAACTACGAGCAGTACTTC; CDR3: CSGQDGNYEQYF
D: .; J: TRBJ1-2; size: .; V: TRBV4-2; DNA: TGTGCCAGCAGCCAAGATAAAGGGACACCGCAGTTAGACTTC; CDR3: CASSQDKGTPQLDF
D: .; J: TRBJ2-7; size: few; V: TRBV27; DNA: TGTGCCAGCAGTTTACGCGGGGGCCTAAGCTCCTACGAGCAGTACTTC; CDR3: CASSLRGGLSSYEQYF
D: .; J: TRBJ2-2; size: .; V: TRBV6-5; DNA: TGTGCCAGCAGTTACTCGAGACACCTTACCGGGGAGCTGTTTTTT; CDR3: CASSYSRHLTGELFF
D: .; J: TRBJ1-6; size: once; V: TRBV10-3; DNA: TGTGCCATCAGTGACCGTCTGGGCGGAATGGGATCAAATTCACCCCTCCACTTT; CDR3: CAISDRLGGMGSNSPLHF
D: .; J: TRBJ1-2; size: .; V: TRBV6-1; DNA: TGTGCCAGCAGTGTGTCGGGTAACTATGGCTACACCTTC; CDR3: CASSVSGNYGYTF
D: TRBD1; J: TRBJ2-7; size: .; V: TRBV7-3; DNA: TGTGCCAGCAGCCCACAGGGGGCATCCTACGAGCAGTACTTC; CDR3: CASSPQGASYEQYF
D: .; J: TRBJ2-7; size: few; V: TRBV2; DNA: TGTGCCAGCCGCCCCGGATACTCCTACGAGCAGTACTTC; CDR3: CASRPGYSYEQYF
D: .; J: TRBJ2-3; size: few; V: TRBV20-1; DNA: TGCAGTGCTAATGATCTGAATACGCAGTATTTT; CDR3: CSANDLNTQYF